The entry below describes one TCR beta chain. The data are from a study of cytomegalovirus exposure and HLA in healthy donors. Here immunoSEQ multiplex PCR was the method, and the copy in TCRdb shows in-frame clones only, minus some. The data contain 150,000 or so clones, 86% of them singletons. Trimming removed 4 bases at V and 0 bases at J, with 9 bases between. The germline V gene has CDR1 SQVTM and CDR2 ANQGSEA. This CDR3 is built from 13 residues. The receptor's source is a human donor in good health. The chain joins TRBV29-1 to TRBJ1-1, with D possibly matching TRBD1 (5 bases). The specimen sequenced was PBMCs. This CDR3 reads CSVVRVLNTEAFF. CDR3 DNA sequence: TGCAGCGTTGTCAGGGTGCTGAACACTGAAGCTTTCTTT.